The rows below give T cell receptor beta chains drawn from one sample of a study of siplizumab effects on memory and regulatory T cells. Using immunoSEQ multiplex PCR, the repertoire was profiled, and TCRdb retains in-frame clones only, with some absent. The sample carries 90,000 to 140,000 clones, approximately 94% recorded once. The sample taken for sequencing was CD4+ T cells sorted from blood. The origin of the receptors is a human donor in good health. Both conserved end residues are part of each CDR3. Each record gives: J gene, D gene, V gene, clone size, CDR3 DNA, CDR3 protein. The D gene is left open where the match is weak. Where a row states a size, it is once, few, many or the class of an expanded clone; other rows omit it.

TRBJ2-2,TRBD1,TRBV19,once,TGTGCCAGTAGACCCCTCACGGGACAGGGGTTTAGCGGGGAGCTGTTTTTT,CASRPLTGQGFSGELFF
TRBJ1-1,-,TRBV18,-,TGTGCCAGCTCACCGAGACCAGAGGGTGCTTTCTTT,CASSPRPEGAFF
TRBJ2-1,TRBD2,TRBV5-1,-,TGCGCCAGCAGCACGACGGGGGGTTTCGGAGAGGCGCGCAATGAGCAGTTCTTC,CASSTTGGFGEARNEQFF
TRBJ1-4,-,TRBV5-5,once,TGTGCCAGCAGTTATCAGGGAGGGGAAAAACTGTTTTTT,CASSYQGGEKLFF
TRBJ2-7,TRBD2,TRBV6-5,once,TGTGCCACCGCGTCTAGCGGGACCTACGAGCAGTACTTC,CATASSGTYEQYF
TRBJ2-3,TRBD2,TRBV9,-,TGTGCCAGCAGCGTAGCGGGAGGGCCTGTCGATACGCAGTATTTT,CASSVAGGPVDTQYF
TRBJ2-1,-,TRBV7-9,-,TGTGCCAGCAGTGTGGGGACGGCCAACAATGAGCAGTTCTTC,CASSVGTANNEQFF
TRBJ2-1,-,TRBV2,once,TGTGCCAGCAGGGCGGGACTCTCCTACAATGAGCAGTTCTTC,CASRAGLSYNEQFF
TRBJ2-3,-,TRBV19,once,TGTGCCAGTAGTATGAGGGGGGGGAGCACAGATACGCAGTATTTT,CASSMRGGSTDTQYF
TRBJ2-3,-,TRBV11-2,-,TGTGCCAGCAGTTTAACAGATACGCAGTATTTT,CASSLTDTQYF
TRBJ2-5,-,TRBV10-1,-,TGCGCCAGCAGTGAGTCGCCTGGGGGGAAAGAGACCCAGTACTTC,CASSESPGGKETQYF
TRBJ2-1,TRBD1,TRBV5-1,-,TGCGCCAGCAGCTGGGACAGGATCCGGTTCTTC,CASSWDRIRFF
TRBJ2-1,-,TRBV5-1,-,TGCGCCAGCAGCTTGGAACTAGCAGACAATGAGCAGTTCTTC,CASSLELADNEQFF
TRBJ1-2,-,TRBV29-1,-,TGCAGCGTTGAAGGTAACAGAGGATATGGCTACACCTTC,CSVEGNRGYGYTF
TRBJ1-1,-,TRBV5-1,-,TGCGCCAGCAGCTTGGGTTTGGAGGAGCAGGCTTTCTTT,CASSLGLEEQAFF
TRBJ2-1,TRBD1,TRBV4-1,-,TGCGCCAGCAGCCGGTTTACAGGGGAGAGGTCCTACAATGAGCAGTTCTTC,CASSRFTGERSYNEQFF
TRBJ2-5,TRBD2,TRBV4-1,-,TGCGCCAGCAGCAAACCGGGACTAGCGGCCCAAGAGACCCAGTACTTC,CASSKPGLAAQETQYF
TRBJ2-7,TRBD1,TRBV6-4,-,TGTGCCAGCAGCCACGGGACAGTCCCTTTGAGGGAGCAGTACTTC,CASSHGTVPLREQYF
TRBJ1-3,-,TRBV5-1,-,TGCGCCAGCAGTCCTTTTTTTACAGCGGCGGGAAACACCATATATTTT,CASSPFFTAAGNTIYF
TRBJ2-1,-,TRBV7-9,once,TGTGCCAGCAGCTTACTCGCCTGGGCCTCCTACAATGAGCAGTTCTTC,CASSLLAWASYNEQFF
TRBJ2-7,TRBD2,TRBV6-5,once,TGTGCCAGCAGTTCTATCAGCGGGAGCAAGTACGAGCAGTACTTC,CASSSISGSKYEQYF
TRBJ2-2,-,TRBV6-1,-,TGTGCCAGCAAAATTTTGACCGGGGAGCTGTTTTTT,CASKILTGELFF
TRBJ1-2,-,TRBV18,-,TGTGCCAGCTCACCGGAAAGACAGAACTATGGCTACACCTTC,CASSPERQNYGYTF
TRBJ1-5,-,TRBV19,-,TGTGCCAGTAGTATAGAGGGGGATCGTGGCAATCAGCCCCAGCATTTT,CASSIEGDRGNQPQHF
TRBJ2-2,-,TRBV27,-,TGTGCCAGCAGTTCGCGTTATACCGGGGAGCTGTTTTTT,CASSSRYTGELFF
TRBJ1-1,TRBD1,TRBV5-6,once,TGTGCCAGCAGCTTCCAGGGGGGTACTGAAGCTTTCTTT,CASSFQGGTEAFF
TRBJ2-7,-,TRBV15,-,TGTGCCACCAGCAGAGATCCGAAGGGGGGATCAGAGCAGTACTTC,CATSRDPKGGSEQYF
TRBJ1-6,-,TRBV9,once,TGTGCCAGCAGCGTGGGAGGTAATTCACCCCTCCACTTT,CASSVGGNSPLHF
TRBJ2-3,-,TRBV11-2,-,TGTGCCAGCAGGAGGGGGGCATATACGCAGTATTTT,CASRRGAYTQYF
TRBJ2-7,TRBD2,TRBV7-8,-,TGTGCCAGCAGCCACCAGGGACTAGCTGGGTACGAGCAGTACTTC,CASSHQGLAGYEQYF
TRBJ2-1,TRBD2,TRBV5-5,once,TGTGCCAGCAGACTAGCGGGGGGCTACAATGAGCAGTTCTTC,CASRLAGGYNEQFF
TRBJ1-1,-,TRBV11-3,-,TGTGCCAGCAGCTTGGGGACCGCAGCTGAAGCTTTCTTT,CASSLGTAAEAFF
TRBJ1-4,-,TRBV4-1,-,TGCGCCAGCAGCCACCAGCCGGGAGGTGAAAAACTGTTTTTT,CASSHQPGGEKLFF
TRBJ1-2,TRBD1,TRBV9,once,TGTGCCAGCAGCGACCGGGACAGGGGGCCAGCTAACTATGGCTACACCTTC,CASSDRDRGPANYGYTF
TRBJ2-1,-,TRBV7-3,-,TGTGCCAGCAGCTCCTCTTCTGAGCAGTTCTTC,CASSSSSEQFF
TRBJ1-1,-,TRBV2,-,TGTGCCAGCATTAGGTGGTTTACGGACACTGAAGCTTTCTTT,CASIRWFTDTEAFF
TRBJ2-7,-,TRBV10-2,-,TGCGCCACCAACGGTCTTGGCTCCTACGAGCAGTACTTC,CATNGLGSYEQYF
TRBJ2-7,-,TRBV7-8,-,TGTGCCAGCAGCTTAGTCCTTCGTAGGGAAAACGAGCAGTACTTC,CASSLVLRRENEQYF
TRBJ2-1,TRBD2,TRBV10-3,-,TGTGCCATCAAACTAGGGACTAGCGGGAGCTACAATGAGCAGTTCTTC,CAIKLGTSGSYNEQFF
TRBJ2-4,-,TRBV30,-,TGTGCCTGGAGTGTAACGCAAAGGGGTGTTCGGTACTTC,CAWSVTQRGVRYF
TRBJ2-1,TRBD2,TRBV7-9,-,TGTGCCAGCAGCTTAGTGCTAGCGGGGGGGTACCTCGGTGAGCAGTTCTTC,CASSLVLAGGYLGEQFF
TRBJ2-5,-,TRBV11-1,-,TGTGCCAGCAGCAACTACCAAGAGACCCAGTACTTC,CASSNYQETQYF
TRBJ1-1,-,TRBV2,-,TGTGCCAGTAGGGTCCATGACACTGAAGCTTTCTTT,CASRVHDTEAFF
TRBJ2-5,-,TRBV5-4,-,TGTGCCAGCAGCGTGGGGTCGGGGACACAAGAGACCCAGTACTTC,CASSVGSGTQETQYF
TRBJ2-7,-,TRBV5-4,-,TGTGCCAGCAGCTTGGATTGGGTCGACGAGCAGTACTTC,CASSLDWVDEQYF
TRBJ1-2,-,TRBV7-9,-,TGTGCCAGCAGCACAATAAGGTCCGGGACCGAGTATGGCTACACCTTC,CASSTIRSGTEYGYTF
TRBJ2-5,-,TRBV10-2,-,TGCGCCAGCAGTGCTTCACAAGAGACCCAGTACTTC,CASSASQETQYF
TRBJ1-2,TRBD1,TRBV7-9,-,TGTGCCAGCAGCTTACAGGGGGACTATGGCTACACCTTC,CASSLQGDYGYTF
TRBJ1-1,-,TRBV29-1,-,TGCAGCGTGGACCTTAACGGGATGAACACTGAAGCTTTCTTT,CSVDLNGMNTEAFF
TRBJ1-1,-,TRBV7-6,-,TGTGCCAGCAGCCAGGGACAGAACACTGAAGCTTTCTTT,CASSQGQNTEAFF
TRBJ2-7,TRBD2,TRBV6-6,-,TGTGCCAGCAGTCAAGACGCGGGGGCCTACGAGCAGTACTTC,CASSQDAGAYEQYF
TRBJ1-2,TRBD1,TRBV6-8,once,TGTGCCAGCAACTTTCGGGACAGGCACTTAGGCTACACCTTC,CASNFRDRHLGYTF
TRBJ2-7,TRBD1,TRBV19,-,TGTGCCAGCCGAAGGACAGGTGCAAAAGACTACGAGCAGTACTTC,CASRRTGAKDYEQYF
TRBJ2-3,TRBD2,TRBV11-3,few,TGTGCCAGCAGCGGTGATGCGGCGGGAGTTGGCACAGATACGCAGTATTTT,CASSGDAAGVGTDTQYF
TRBJ2-7,-,TRBV5-1,-,TGCGCCAGCAGCTTGGGGGGGTACAGAGTCGAGCAGTACTTC,CASSLGGYRVEQYF
TRBJ2-5,TRBD1,TRBV28,-,TGTGCCAGCAGTTTGACAGGGGCAGAGACCCAGTACTTC,CASSLTGAETQYF
TRBJ2-7,-,TRBV7-2,-,TGTGCCAGCAGTTCTACTCCACAGTTCTCCTACGAGCAGTACTTC,CASSSTPQFSYEQYF
TRBJ2-1,-,TRBV6-1,-,TGTGCCAGCCTACAGGGTTATGAGCAGTTCTTC,CASLQGYEQFF
TRBJ1-1,-,TRBV5-1,once,TGCGCCAGCAGCCAGGTACAGGGTTTCCCTGAAGCTTTCTTT,CASSQVQGFPEAFF
TRBJ2-2,-,TRBV4-1,-,TGCGCCAGCAGCCAAGGCCGGGCCCGGGCTGTCACCGGGGAGCTGTTTTTT,CASSQGRARAVTGELFF